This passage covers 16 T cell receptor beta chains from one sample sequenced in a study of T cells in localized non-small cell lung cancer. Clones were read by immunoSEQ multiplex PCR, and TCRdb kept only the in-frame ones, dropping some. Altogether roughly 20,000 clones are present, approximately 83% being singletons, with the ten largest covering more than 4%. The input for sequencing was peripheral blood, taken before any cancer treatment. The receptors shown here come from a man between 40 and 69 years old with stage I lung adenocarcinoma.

This chain's CDR3 is CASSYNSVRYGYTF. CDR3 DNA: TGTGCCAGCAGTTATAACTCCGTTAGATATGGCTACACCTTC. The J gene is TRBJ1-2, the V gene TRBV27; D is unclear. CDR3 length: 14 residues. CDR1 and CDR2 (germline): MNHEY, SMNVEV (reference sequence). Trimming left V 4 bases short and J 5 bases short, with 14 bases between.

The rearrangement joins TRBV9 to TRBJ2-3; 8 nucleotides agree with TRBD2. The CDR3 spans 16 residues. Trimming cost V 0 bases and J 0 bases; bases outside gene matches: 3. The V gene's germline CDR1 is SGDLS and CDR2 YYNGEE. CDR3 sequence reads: CASSVGWTSSTDTQYF. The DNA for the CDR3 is TGTGCCAGCAGCGTAGGGTGGACTAGCAGCACAGATACGCAGTATTTT.

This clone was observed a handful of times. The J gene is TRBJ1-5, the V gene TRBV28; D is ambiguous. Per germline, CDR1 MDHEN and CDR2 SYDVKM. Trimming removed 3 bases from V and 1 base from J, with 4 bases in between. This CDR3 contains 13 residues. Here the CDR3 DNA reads TGTGCCAGCAGTTTGGGCAGCAATCAGCCCCAGCATTTT. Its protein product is CASSLGSNQPQHF.

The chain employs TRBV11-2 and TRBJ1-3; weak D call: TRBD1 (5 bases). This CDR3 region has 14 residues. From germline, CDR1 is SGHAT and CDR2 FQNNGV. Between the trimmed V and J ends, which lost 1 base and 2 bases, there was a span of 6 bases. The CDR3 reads CASSLGQTGNTIYF. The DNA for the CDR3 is TGTGCCAGCAGCTTAGGACAGACTGGAAACACCATATATTTT.

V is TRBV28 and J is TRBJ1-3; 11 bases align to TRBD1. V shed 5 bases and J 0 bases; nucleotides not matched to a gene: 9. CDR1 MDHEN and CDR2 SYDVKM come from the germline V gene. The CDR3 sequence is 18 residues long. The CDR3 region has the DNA TGTGCCAGCAGTCCGGGACAGGGGGTAGATGGCTCTGGAAACACCATATATTTT. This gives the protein CASSPGQGVDGSGNTIYF.

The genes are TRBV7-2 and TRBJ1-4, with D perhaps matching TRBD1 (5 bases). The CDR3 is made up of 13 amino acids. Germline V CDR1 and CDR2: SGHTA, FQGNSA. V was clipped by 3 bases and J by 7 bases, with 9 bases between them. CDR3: CASSFSGSEKLFF. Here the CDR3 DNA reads TGTGCCAGCAGCTTCTCAGGGAGTGAAAAACTGTTTTTT.

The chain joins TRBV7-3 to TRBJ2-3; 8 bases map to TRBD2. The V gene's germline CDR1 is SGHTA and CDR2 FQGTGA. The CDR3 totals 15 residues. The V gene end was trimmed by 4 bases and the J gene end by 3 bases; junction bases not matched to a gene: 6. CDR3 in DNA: TGTGCCAGCAGCTCCGGGGGGGCCGGTACAGATACGCAGTATTTT. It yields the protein CASSSGGAGTDTQYF.

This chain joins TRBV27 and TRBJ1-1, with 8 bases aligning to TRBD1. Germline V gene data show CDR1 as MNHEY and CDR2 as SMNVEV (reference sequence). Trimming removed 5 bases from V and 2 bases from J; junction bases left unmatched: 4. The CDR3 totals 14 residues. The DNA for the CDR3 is TGTGCCAGCAGTCTCCAGGGGGCCAACACTGAAGCTTTCTTT. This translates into CASSLQGANTEAFF.

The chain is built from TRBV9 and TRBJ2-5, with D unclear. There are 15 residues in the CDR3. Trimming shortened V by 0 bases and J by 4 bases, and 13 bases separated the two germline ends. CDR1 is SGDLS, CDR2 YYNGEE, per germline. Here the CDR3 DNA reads TGTGCCAGCAGCGTAGGAGTATCCCCGGGAGAGACCCAGTACTTC. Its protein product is CASSVGVSPGETQYF.

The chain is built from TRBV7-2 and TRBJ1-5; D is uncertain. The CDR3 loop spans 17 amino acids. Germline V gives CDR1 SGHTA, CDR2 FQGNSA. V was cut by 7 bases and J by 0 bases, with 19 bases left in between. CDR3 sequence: CASNPGGLGYSNQPQHF. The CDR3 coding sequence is TGTGCCAGCAACCCAGGTGGCCTGGGGTATAGCAATCAGCCCCAGCATTTT.

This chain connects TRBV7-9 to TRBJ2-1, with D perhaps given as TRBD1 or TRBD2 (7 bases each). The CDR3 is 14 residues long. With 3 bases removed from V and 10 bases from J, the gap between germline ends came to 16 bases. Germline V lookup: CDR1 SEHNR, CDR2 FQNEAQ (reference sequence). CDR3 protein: CASSFSARGGEQFF. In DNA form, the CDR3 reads TGTGCCAGCAGCTTTAGCGCCAGGGGGGGAGAGCAGTTCTTC.

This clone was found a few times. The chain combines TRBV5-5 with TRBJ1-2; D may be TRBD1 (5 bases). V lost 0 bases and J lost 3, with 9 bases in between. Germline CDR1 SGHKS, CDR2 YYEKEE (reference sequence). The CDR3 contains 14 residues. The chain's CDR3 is CASSLAGGDYGYTF. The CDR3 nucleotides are TGTGCCAGCAGCTTGGCAGGAGGGGACTATGGCTACACCTTC.

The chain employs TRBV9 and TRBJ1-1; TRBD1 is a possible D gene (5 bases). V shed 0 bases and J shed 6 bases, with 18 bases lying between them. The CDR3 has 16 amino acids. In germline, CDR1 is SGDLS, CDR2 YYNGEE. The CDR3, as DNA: TGTGCCAGCAGCGTAGGGGGCAGGGCCGATTATTCTGAAGCTTTCTTT. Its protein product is CASSVGGRADYSEAFF.

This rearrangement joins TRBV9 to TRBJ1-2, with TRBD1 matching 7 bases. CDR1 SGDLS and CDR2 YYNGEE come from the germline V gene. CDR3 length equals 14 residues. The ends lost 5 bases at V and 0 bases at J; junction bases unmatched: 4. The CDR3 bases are TGTGCCAGCAGTAGACAGGGCGCTAACTATGGCTACACCTTC. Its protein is CASSRQGANYGYTF.

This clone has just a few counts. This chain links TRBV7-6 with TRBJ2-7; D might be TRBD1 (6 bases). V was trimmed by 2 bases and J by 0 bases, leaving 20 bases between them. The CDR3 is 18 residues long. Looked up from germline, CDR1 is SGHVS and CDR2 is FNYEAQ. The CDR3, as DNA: TGTGCCAGCAGCTTACACCCCACCGGGACGGACAGCTCCTACGAGCAGTACTTC. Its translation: CASSLHPTGTDSSYEQYF.

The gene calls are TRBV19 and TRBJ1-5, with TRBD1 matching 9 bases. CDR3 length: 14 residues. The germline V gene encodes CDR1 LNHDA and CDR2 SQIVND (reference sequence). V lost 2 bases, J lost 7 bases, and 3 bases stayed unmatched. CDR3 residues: CASSIWTGDQPQHF. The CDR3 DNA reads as TGTGCCAGTAGTATATGGACAGGGGACCAGCCCCAGCATTTT.